A selection of T cell receptor beta chains follows, all from one sample in a study of cytomegalovirus exposure and HLA in healthy donors. The assay was immunoSEQ multiplex PCR, and TCRdb's table has in-frame clones only and misses some. This table holds approximately 88,000 clones, roughly three fifths found once. Material: PBMCs. These receptors came from a man aged 55-75 years in good health and CMV-seronegative. Each CDR3 is given with its conserved first and last residue. D genes are given only for firm matches. Expanded clones are given a class, and other clones once, few, many or no size at all.

TRBV6-1	TRBD1	TRBJ1-6	.	CASRNAGTGDNHF	TGTGCCAGCAGAAACGCCGGGACAGGTGATAACCACTTT
TRBV10-3	TRBD1	TRBJ1-1	.	CAALPGQGATTEAFF	TGTGCCGCTCTCCCGGGACAGGGGGCGACCACTGAAGCTTTCTTT
TRBV25-1	TRBD1	TRBJ1-2	.	CASSGFNRGANYGYTF	TGTGCCAGCAGTGGATTCAACAGGGGGGCAAACTATGGCTACACCTTC
TRBV6-1	TRBD1	TRBJ2-2	.	CASSEVGTATGELFF	TGTGCCAGCAGTGAAGTTGGGACAGCCACCGGGGAGCTGTTTTTT
TRBV7-7	.	TRBJ2-3	.	CASSLGSVEDTQYF	TGTGCTAGCAGCTTGGGTAGCGTGGAAGATACGCAGTATTTT
TRBV27	.	TRBJ2-7	.	CAGSLNRNSYEQYF	TGTGCCGGCAGTTTGAACAGAAACTCCTACGAGCAGTACTTC
TRBV10-1	.	TRBJ1-6	.	CASSEEGYNSPLHF	TGCGCCAGCAGTGAGGAGGGATATAATTCACCCCTCCACTTT
TRBV19	TRBD1	TRBJ1-2	.	CASSIQGAINGYTF	TGTGCCAGTAGTATCCAGGGGGCAATTAATGGCTACACCTTC
TRBV4-2	TRBD2	TRBJ2-5	.	CASSQEGWGGKETQYF	TGTGCCAGCAGCCAAGAGGGGTGGGGAGGGAAAGAGACCCAGTACTTC
TRBV2	.	TRBJ1-5	.	CASSALGHYSNQPQHF	TGTGCCAGCAGTGCCCTGGGACACTATAGCAATCAGCCCCAGCATTTT
TRBV2	.	TRBJ1-2	.	CASSDMRSYGYTF	TGTGCCAGCAGTGATATGAGGAGCTATGGCTACACCTTC
TRBV5-4	.	TRBJ2-6	.	CASSSLQGSSGANVLTF	TGTGCCAGCAGCTCTCTTCAGGGTAGCTCTGGGGCCAACGTCCTGACTTTC
TRBV25-1	TRBD2	TRBJ2-5	.	CASSEWRGGETQYF	TGTGCCAGCAGTGAATGGAGGGGAGGGGAGACCCAGTACTTC
TRBV9	TRBD2	TRBJ2-1	.	CASSILAGNGDEQFF	TGTGCCAGCAGCATACTAGCGGGAAATGGCGATGAGCAGTTCTTC
TRBV11-2	TRBD1	TRBJ1-2	.	CASSLTDRGGYGYTF	TGTGCCAGCAGCCTAACGGACAGGGGCGGCTATGGCTACACCTTC
TRBV30	.	TRBJ2-4	.	CAWSRRGVGANIQYF	TGTGCCTGGAGCCGACGCGGAGTTGGGGCAAACATTCAGTACTTC
TRBV25-1	TRBD2	TRBJ2-5	.	CASSELRLAGKRETQYF	TGTGCCAGCAGTGAATTAAGGCTAGCGGGGAAGCGGGAGACCCAGTACTTC
TRBV2	TRBD1	TRBJ2-1	.	CASTAPGQGARNEQFF	TGTGCCAGCACCGCTCCGGGACAGGGGGCGCGGAATGAGCAGTTCTTC
TRBV2	TRBD2	TRBJ2-3	.	CASAAGGLSDTQYF	TGTGCCAGCGCCGCGGGAGGGTTGTCAGATACGCAGTATTTT
TRBV7-9	TRBD1	TRBJ2-7	.	CSSSAGTGREQYF	TGTTCCAGCAGCGCCGGGACAGGGCGGGAGCAGTACTTC
TRBV11-3	.	TRBJ2-2	.	CASSTVGGPTTGELFF	TGTGCCAGCAGCACAGTGGGGGGTCCCACCACCGGGGAGCTGTTTTTT
TRBV5-1	TRBD1	TRBJ2-1	.	CASSLLGQGNHNEQFF	TGCGCCAGCAGCTTGTTAGGACAGGGTAACCACAATGAGCAGTTCTTC
TRBV18	TRBD1	TRBJ1-5	.	CASSLSGTGGISNQPQHF	TGTGCCAGCTCACTATCCGGGACAGGGGGCATTAGCAATCAGCCCCAGCATTTT
TRBV4-1	.	TRBJ2-1	few	CASSQVAGLNEQFF	TGCGCCAGCAGCCAAGTGGCGGGGCTGAATGAGCAGTTCTTC